The 16 T cell receptor beta chains in this list originate from one sample, sequenced in a study of human versus mouse CDR3 diversity and MHC coevolution. The repertoire was sequenced with immunoSEQ multiplex PCR; TCRdb's copy has only in-frame clones and lacks some. The sample lists 75,000 to 90,000 clones, just under 95% occurring once. Sequencing used naive CD4+ T cells from blood. Subset given: CD45RO-negative CD62L-positive naive CD4 T cells. The receptors shown here come from a person aged 30-70 years in good health.

This clone was detected only once. V is TRBV7-2 and J is TRBJ1-5; tentatively, D is TRBD1 (5 bases). Germline V gives CDR1 SGHTA, CDR2 FQGNSA. This CDR3 is 12 amino acids long. Trimming removed 5 bases from V and 11 bases from J, with 13 bases in between. CDR3 sequence: CASSAGGTTQHF. The CDR3 DNA sequence: TGTGCCAGCAGCGCCGGGGGTACGACCCAGCATTTT.

V and J are TRBV7-3 and TRBJ2-1, with D maybe TRBD2 (6 bases). V was pared by 5 bases and J by 2 bases, with 13 bases between. The CDR3 has 15 amino acids. Germline CDR1 reads SGHTA; CDR2 reads FQGTGA. The CDR3 sequence: CASSPTREAYNEQFF. The CDR3 region has the DNA TGTGCCAGCAGCCCTACTAGGGAGGCCTACAATGAGCAGTTCTTC.

This clone was seen just once. The V call is TRBV27, the J call TRBJ2-2; 12 bases fit TRBD2. Trimming cost V 3 bases and J 8 bases; bases outside gene matches: 13. CDR3 size: 18 residues. CDR1 is MNHEY and CDR2 is SMNVEV in the germline V gene (reference sequence). The CDR3 DNA reads as TGTGCCAGCAGTTTCCAGCGGGCTAGCGGGAGGGCAGCGGGGGAGCTGTTTTTT. Its translation: CASSFQRASGRAAGELFF.

J is TRBJ2-7 and V is TRBV6-5, with a tentative D call TRBD2 (5 bases). Trimming removed 8 bases at V and 3 bases at J, with 14 bases between. The germline CDR1 and CDR2 sequences are MNHEY and SVGAGI. The CDR3 runs 13 residues. CDR3 in amino acids: CASSAEGIYEQYF. In DNA form, the CDR3 reads TGTGCCAGCTCCGCAGAGGGAATCTACGAGCAGTACTTC.

The genes are TRBV9 and TRBJ2-4, with 7 bases matching TRBD2. The germline V gene has CDR1 SGDLS and CDR2 YYNGEE. J gave up 7 bases and V 0 bases, and 7 bases lay outside the gene matches. CDR3 length: 15 amino acids. The CDR3 nucleotides are TGTGCCAGCAGCGTAGAAGGCAAGGGAGGGAACATTCAGTACTTC. Protein: CASSVEGKGGNIQYF.

The chain carries TRBV18 and TRBJ1-1, with D unclear. CDR3 size: 13 residues. CDR1 is KGHSH and CDR2 is LQKENI in the germline V gene. Trimming shortened V by 2 bases and J by 12 bases, and 16 bases separated the two germline ends. The CDR3 sequence: CASSPGSEGITFF. The CDR3 DNA reads TGTGCCAGCTCACCAGGGAGCGAGGGAATAACTTTCTTT.

The chain combines TRBV5-6 with TRBJ2-7; D may be TRBD1 (6 bases). Germline V gene sequence: CDR1 SGHDT, CDR2 YYEEEE. The CDR3 is 14 residues long. V lost 2 bases and J lost 3, with 12 bases in between. The CDR3 sequence is CASSFRGWDYEQYF. DNA for the CDR3: TGTGCCAGCAGCTTCAGGGGCTGGGACTACGAGCAGTACTTC.

The V gene is TRBV5-1, the J gene TRBJ2-7, with D unclear. Germline CDR1 and CDR2: SGHRS and YFSETQ. The V and J ends lost 5 bases and 7 bases respectively, with 22 bases between them. The CDR3 has 15 residues. The CDR3 here is CASRRSGTLGTEQYF. CDR3 in DNA: TGCGCCAGCAGAAGAAGTGGTACTCTCGGTACGGAGCAGTACTTC.

The rearrangement uses TRBV15 and TRBJ1-1; TRBD1 agrees at 8 bases. CDR1 LNHNV and CDR2 YYDKDF come from the germline V gene (reference sequence). This CDR3 contains 16 residues. V shed 1 base and J 1 base; nucleotides not matched to a gene: 5. The CDR3, as DNA: TGTGCCACCAGCAGAGCTACCGGGACAGGGAACACTGAAGCTTTCTTT. Residues: CATSRATGTGNTEAFF. Variable domain in full (rest from reference TRBV15 and TRBJ1-1): DAMVIQNPRYQVTQFGKPVTLSCSQTLNHNVMYWYQQKSSQAPKLLFHYYDKDFNNEADTPDNFQSRRPNTSFCFLDIRSPGLGDTAMYLCATSRATGTGNTEAFFGQGTRLTVV.

This chain links TRBV19 with TRBJ2-1; D is possibly TRBD1 (5 bases). Germline V gene lookup returns CDR1 LNHDA and CDR2 SQIVND (reference sequence). The ends were cut back, 5 bases at V and 5 bases at J, with 22 bases in the middle. This CDR3 spans 17 amino acids. For the CDR3, the DNA is TGTGCCAGTAGTTCACCATACAGGACCCAATACGACAATGAGCAGTTCTTC. Its protein is CASSSPYRTQYDNEQFF.

This rearrangement joins TRBV5-1 to TRBJ1-1; perhaps TRBD1 as D (5 bases). The CDR3 is 14 residues long. Deletions cut 3 bases from V and 2 bases from J, with 11 bases between. CDR1 is SGHRS and CDR2 is YFSETQ in the germline V gene. The CDR3 region is CASSWGPSNTEAFF. CDR3 nucleotide sequence: TGCGCCAGCAGCTGGGGCCCCAGCAACACTGAAGCTTTCTTT. Supplemented by reference TRBV5-1 and TRBJ1-1, the full variable domain reads KAGVTQTPRYLIKTRGQQVTLSCSPISGHRSVSWYQQTPGQGLQFLFEYFSETQRNKGNFPGRFSGRQFSNSRSEMNVSTLELGDSALYLCASSWGPSNTEAFFGQGTRLTVV.

The gene calls are TRBV2 and TRBJ1-5, with D possibly matching TRBD1 (5 bases). V gave up 1 base and J gave up 4 bases, with 14 bases separating them. The germline V gene has CDR1 SNHLY and CDR2 FYNNEI. The CDR3 extends over 16 amino acids. This CDR3 is CASSEEIGAGNQPQHF. The CDR3 DNA follows: TGTGCCAGCAGTGAAGAGATAGGGGCAGGAAATCAGCCCCAGCATTTT.

The chain is built from TRBV9 and TRBJ2-1; D not resolved. This CDR3 has 15 amino acids. Germline V gene sequence: CDR1 SGDLS, CDR2 YYNGEE. Trimming left V 0 bases short and J 2 bases short, with 9 bases between. The CDR3 DNA reads TGTGCCAGCAGCGTAGGGGCAGTCCCCTACAATGAGCAGTTCTTC. This translates into CASSVGAVPYNEQFF.

The rearrangement links TRBV29-1 to TRBJ2-1; TRBD2 aligns across 8 bases. This CDR3 has 15 amino acids. V was pared by 7 bases and J by 5 bases, with 13 bases of the junction left unmatched. Germline CDR1 is SQVTM and CDR2 is ANQGSEA. CDR3 residues: CSDLPTGGPHNEQFF. The CDR3, as DNA: TGCAGCGACCTACCGACGGGAGGGCCCCACAATGAGCAGTTCTTC.

The rearrangement joins TRBV28 to TRBJ2-5; tentatively, D is TRBD2 (6 bases). The assigned J gene may be wrong: the sequence end matches TRBJ2-7 better. The germline V gene has CDR1 MDHEN and CDR2 SYDVKM. This CDR3 contains 17 residues. The CDR3 DNA reads TGTGCCAGCAGTCCCGCCCCTTTAGCGGAACTTCACTACGAGCAGTACTTC. It yields the protein CASSPAPLAELHYEQYF.

The CDR3 is CASSVDRGGLGEAFF. The CDR3 DNA reads as TGTGCCAGCAGTGTCGACAGGGGAGGACTAGGTGAAGCTTTCTTT. The genes are TRBV2 and TRBJ1-1; 8 bases line up with TRBD1. The junction had 11 bases not matched to a gene; V was cut back by 4 bases and J by 7 bases. The length of the CDR3 is 15 residues. In germline, CDR1 is SNHLY, CDR2 FYNNEI.